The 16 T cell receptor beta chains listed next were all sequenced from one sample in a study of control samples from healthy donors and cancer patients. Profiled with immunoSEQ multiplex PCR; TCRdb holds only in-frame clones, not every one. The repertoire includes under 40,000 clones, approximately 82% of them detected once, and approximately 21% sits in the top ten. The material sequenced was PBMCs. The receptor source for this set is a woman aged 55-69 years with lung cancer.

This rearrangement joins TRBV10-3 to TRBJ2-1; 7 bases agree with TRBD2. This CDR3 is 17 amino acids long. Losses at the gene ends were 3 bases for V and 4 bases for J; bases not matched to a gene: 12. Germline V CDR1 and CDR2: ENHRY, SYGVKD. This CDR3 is CAISDTKSGELYNEQFF. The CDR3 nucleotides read TGTGCCATCAGTGATACCAAAAGCGGGGAGCTTTACAATGAGCAGTTCTTC.

The CDR3 loop is CASSLEGPPNTEAFF. DNA of the CDR3: TGCGCCAGCAGCTTGGAGGGCCCGCCGAACACTGAAGCTTTCTTT. The chain employs TRBV5-1 and TRBJ1-1, with unresolved D. Trimming left V 0 bases short and J 1 base short, with 10 bases between. The length of the CDR3 is 15 residues. Germline CDR1 is SGHRS and CDR2 is YFSETQ. Using reference TRBV5-1 and TRBJ1-1 for the parts outside the CDR3, the full variable domain is KAGVTQTPRYLIKTRGQQVTLSCSPISGHRSVSWYQQTPGQGLQFLFEYFSETQRNKGNFPGRFSGRQFSNSRSEMNVSTLELGDSALYLCASSLEGPPNTEAFFGQGTRLTVV.

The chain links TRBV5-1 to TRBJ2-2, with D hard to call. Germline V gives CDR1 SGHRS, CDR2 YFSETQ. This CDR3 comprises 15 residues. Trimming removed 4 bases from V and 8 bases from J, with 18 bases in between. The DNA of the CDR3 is TGCGCCAGCAGCCCTAACCGTCCTACAGAGGGGGAGCTGTTTTTT. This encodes CASSPNRPTEGELFF.

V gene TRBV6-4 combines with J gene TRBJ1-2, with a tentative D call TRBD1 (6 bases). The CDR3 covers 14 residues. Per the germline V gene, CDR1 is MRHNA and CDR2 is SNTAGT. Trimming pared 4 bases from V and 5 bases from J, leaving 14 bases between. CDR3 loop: CASSAQGFGYGYTF. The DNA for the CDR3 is TGTGCCAGCAGTGCACAGGGCTTCGGGTATGGCTACACCTTC.

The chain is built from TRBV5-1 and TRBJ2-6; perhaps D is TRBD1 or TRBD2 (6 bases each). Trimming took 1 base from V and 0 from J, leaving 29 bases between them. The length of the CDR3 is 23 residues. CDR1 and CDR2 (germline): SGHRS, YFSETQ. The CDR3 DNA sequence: TGCGCCAGCAGCTTGAGTTACGGGGGCAGTTCCCGGATGGCCGCCTCTGGGGCCAACGTCCTGACTTTC. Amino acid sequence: CASSLSYGGSSRMAASGANVLTF.

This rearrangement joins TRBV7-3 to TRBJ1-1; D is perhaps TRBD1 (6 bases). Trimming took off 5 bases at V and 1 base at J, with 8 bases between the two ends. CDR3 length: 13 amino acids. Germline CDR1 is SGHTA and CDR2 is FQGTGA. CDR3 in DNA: TGTGCCAGCAGCCAGGGGCCGAACACTGAAGCTTTCTTT. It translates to CASSQGPNTEAFF.

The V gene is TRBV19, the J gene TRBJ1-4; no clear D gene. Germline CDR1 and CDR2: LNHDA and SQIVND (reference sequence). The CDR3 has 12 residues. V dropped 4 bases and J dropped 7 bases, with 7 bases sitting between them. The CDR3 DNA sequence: TGTGCCAGTAGTAAGGAGGTTGAAAAACTGTTTTTT. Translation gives CASSKEVEKLFF.

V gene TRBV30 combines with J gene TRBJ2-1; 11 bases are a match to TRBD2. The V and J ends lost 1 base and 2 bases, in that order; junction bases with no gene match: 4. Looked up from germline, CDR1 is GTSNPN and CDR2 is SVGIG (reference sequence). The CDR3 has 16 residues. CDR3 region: CAWSGGLADTYNEQFF. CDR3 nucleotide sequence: TGTGCCTGGAGTGGGGGACTAGCGGACACCTACAATGAGCAGTTCTTC.

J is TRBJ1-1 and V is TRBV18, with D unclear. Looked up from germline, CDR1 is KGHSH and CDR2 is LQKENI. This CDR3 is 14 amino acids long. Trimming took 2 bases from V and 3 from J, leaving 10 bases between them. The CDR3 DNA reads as TGTGCCAGCTCACCAACAAGTTTATACACTGAAGCTTTCTTT. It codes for CASSPTSLYTEAFF.

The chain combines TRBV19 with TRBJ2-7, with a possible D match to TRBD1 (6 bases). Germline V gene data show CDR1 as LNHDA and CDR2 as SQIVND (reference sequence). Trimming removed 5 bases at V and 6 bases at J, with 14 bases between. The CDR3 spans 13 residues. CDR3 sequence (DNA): TGTGCCAGTAGTGAGGGGGTCTCAAGCGAGCAGTACTTC. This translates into CASSEGVSSEQYF.

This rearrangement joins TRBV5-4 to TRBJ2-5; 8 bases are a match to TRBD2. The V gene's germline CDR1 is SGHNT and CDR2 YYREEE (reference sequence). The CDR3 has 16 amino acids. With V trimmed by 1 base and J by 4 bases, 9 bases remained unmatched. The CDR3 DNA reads TGTGCCAGCAGCTTGATGAGCGGGAGTTTAGGAGAGACCCAGTACTTC. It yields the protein CASSLMSGSLGETQYF.

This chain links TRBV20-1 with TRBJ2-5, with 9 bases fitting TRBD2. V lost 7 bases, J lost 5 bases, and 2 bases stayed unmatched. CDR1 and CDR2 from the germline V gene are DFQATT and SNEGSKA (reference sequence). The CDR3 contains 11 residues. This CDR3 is CSGAGGETQYF. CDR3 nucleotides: TGCAGTGGCGCGGGGGGGGAGACCCAGTACTTC.

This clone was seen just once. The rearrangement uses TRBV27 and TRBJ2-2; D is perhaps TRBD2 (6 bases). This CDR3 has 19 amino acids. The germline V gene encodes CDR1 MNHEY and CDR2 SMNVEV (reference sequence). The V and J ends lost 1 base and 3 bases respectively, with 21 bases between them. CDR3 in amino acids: CASSLLGRLVSGDTGELFF. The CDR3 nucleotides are TGTGCCAGCAGTTTATTAGGGCGACTAGTCTCGGGGGACACCGGGGAGCTGTTTTTT.

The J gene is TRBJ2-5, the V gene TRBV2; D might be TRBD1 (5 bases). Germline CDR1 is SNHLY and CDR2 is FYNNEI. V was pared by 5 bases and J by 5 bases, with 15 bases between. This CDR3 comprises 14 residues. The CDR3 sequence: CASSKTQVRETQYF. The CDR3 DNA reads TGTGCCAGCAGTAAGACACAGGTCCGGGAGACCCAGTACTTC.

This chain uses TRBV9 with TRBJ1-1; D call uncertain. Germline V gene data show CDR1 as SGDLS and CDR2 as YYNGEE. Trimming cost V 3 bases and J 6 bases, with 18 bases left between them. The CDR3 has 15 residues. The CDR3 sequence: CASSDPRGSGSEAFF. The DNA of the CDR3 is TGTGCCAGCAGCGACCCCCGAGGCTCGGGTTCTGAAGCTTTCTTT.

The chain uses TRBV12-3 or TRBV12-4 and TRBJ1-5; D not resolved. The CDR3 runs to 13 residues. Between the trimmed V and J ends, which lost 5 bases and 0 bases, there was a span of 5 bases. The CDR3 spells CASSDYSNQPQHF. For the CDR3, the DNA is TGTGCCAGCAGTGATTATAGCAATCAGCCCCAGCATTTT.